This TCR beta chain originates from a study of Ad26.COV2.S vaccination and SARS-CoV-2 variants. Turning to the study itself: The authors gave Ad26.COV2.S intramuscularly, either once or twice 56 days apart.

V was pared by 3 bases and J by 0 bases, with 18 bases between. The CDR3 is 18 amino acids. Germline CDR1 reads WNHNN; CDR2 reads SYGVQD (reference sequence). Treatment given: 15 to 20 received Ad26.COV2.S at low or high dose, single or two shots; 5 received placebo; per-sample allocation not given. On day 63 after the first injection, vaccine and placebo recipients gave samples. The individual, an adult aged 18-55 years, was a donor in Boston. An Ad26 vector was used to express Wuhan-strain SARS-CoV-2 spike as the vaccine. Produced via immunoSEQ multiplex PCR; TCRdb's table is partial and in-frame only. The profile shows 350,000 to 400,000 clones, 89% of them singletons.

The sequence was collected from a person aged 18-65 years who received the Ad26.COV2.S COVID-19 vaccine or a placebo. Sequencing was performed on peripheral blood, taken in a trial of Ad26.COV2.S vaccine versus placebo. V is TRBV10-1 and J is TRBJ2-1, with D perhaps TRBD2 (6 bases). The CDR3 DNA follows: TGCGCCAGCAGTGATGGCCGGCCTAGCGTTCACTCCTACAATGAGCAGTTCTTC. This translates into CASSDGRPSVHSYNEQFF.